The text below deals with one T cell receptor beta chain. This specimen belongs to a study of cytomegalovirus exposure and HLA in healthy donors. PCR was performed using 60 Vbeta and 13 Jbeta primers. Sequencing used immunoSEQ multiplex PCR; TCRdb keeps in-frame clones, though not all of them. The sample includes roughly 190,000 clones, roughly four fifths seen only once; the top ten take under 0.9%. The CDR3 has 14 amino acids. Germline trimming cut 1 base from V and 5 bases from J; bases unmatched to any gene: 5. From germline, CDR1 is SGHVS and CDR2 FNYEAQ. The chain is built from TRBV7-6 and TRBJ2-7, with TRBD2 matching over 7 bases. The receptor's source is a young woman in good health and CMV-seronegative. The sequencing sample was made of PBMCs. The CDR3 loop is CASSLGEGRNEQYF. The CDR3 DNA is TGTGCCAGCAGCTTAGGGGAGGGTCGGAACGAGCAGTACTTC.